This TCR beta chain was captured by sequencing in a study of PD-L1 blockade in urothelial cancer. Study overall: About 90% of the 29 patients comprised males who had bladder-origin urothelial cancer. Investigators checked blood 3 weeks (second dose) and 6 weeks after treatment start.

Germline V gene data show CDR1 as MDHEN and CDR2 as SYDVKM. This CDR3 comprises 15 residues. Trimming at V came to 4 bases and at J to 10 bases, leaving 13 bases not matched to a gene. TCRdb's copy holds only in-frame clones and misses some; the assay was immunoSEQ multiplex PCR. The table shows over 70,000 clones, with roughly 85% occurring only once. Sample time point: peripheral blood 6 weeks after treatment start. The diagnosis in patients was locally advanced or metastatic urothelial carcinoma. This clone was seen only once. This receptor was obtained from a man in his 70s with urothelial cancer. The genes are TRBV28 and TRBJ1-1; 9 nucleotides line up with TRBD1. Specimen: PBMCs, collected around atezolizumab (anti-PD-L1) treatment. CDR3 in DNA: TGTGCCAGCAGTTCCCTTGGGACAGGGAGTGGAGGAGCTTTCTTT. It specifies CASSSLGTGSGGAFF.